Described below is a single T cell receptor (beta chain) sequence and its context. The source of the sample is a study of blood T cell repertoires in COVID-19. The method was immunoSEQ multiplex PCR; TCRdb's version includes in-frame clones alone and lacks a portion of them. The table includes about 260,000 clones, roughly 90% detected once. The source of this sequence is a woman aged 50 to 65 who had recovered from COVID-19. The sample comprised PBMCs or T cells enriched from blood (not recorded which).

CDR3 residues: CASSSNRGLAGATPDTQYF. The CDR3 DNA follows: TGTGCCAGCAGCTCGAATAGGGGACTAGCGGGGGCTACCCCAGATACGCAGTATTTT. V and J are TRBV7-6 and TRBJ2-3, with 14 bases aligning to TRBD2. CDR3 length: 19 residues. Germline V gives CDR1 SGHVS, CDR2 FNYEAQ. V trimming: 4 bases; J trimming: 4 bases; junction bases outside the gene matches: 13.